This T cell receptor beta chain was recorded in a study of blood T cells in healthy people across ages. Primed by a sample-barcoded 5' primer and a J-beta primer mix, a second PCR proceeded for about 7 to 11 cycles. MiXCR, run by TCRdb on the 5' RACE reads, gives a single entry per CDR3 protein. The table lists around 1.7 million distinct CDR3 sequences, 25% to 30% of them singletons. CDR1 is MDHEN and CDR2 is SYDVKM in the germline V gene. Trimming removed 0 bases from V and 4 bases from J; junction bases left unmatched: 6. The CDR3 is made up of 16 amino acids. Sequencing input: blood. The chain recombines TRBV28 with TRBJ2-5; TRBD2 aligns across 9 bases. This TCR was recovered from a woman in her 30s in good health. The CDR3 loop is CASSLCGGGARETQYF. In DNA form, the CDR3 reads TGTGCCAGCAGTTTATGTGGCGGGGGGGCCCGAGAGACCCAGTACTTC.